This T cell receptor (beta chain) appears in the sequencing data of a study of blood T cell repertoires in COVID-19. Study information: Researchers got acute and convalescent COVID-19 samples from the United States, Italy and Spain. Sources were T cells, B-cell-depleted T cells, or PBMCs; the material itself was cDNA or gDNA.

Per the study methods: Reference gene primer amplification gave nucleated cell count estimates. Repertoires were generated with immunoSEQ multiplex PCR, while TCRdb's copy carries only in-frame clones and drops some. Clonal size and the V and J genes are those of that table, whereas D and trimming came from the DNA. Among about 220,000 clones listed, roughly 80% were seen once. Per germline, CDR1 SGHRS and CDR2 YFSETQ. V was pared by 2 bases and J by 4 bases, with 6 bases of the junction left unmatched. CDR3 length equals 15 residues. The chain uses TRBV5-1 and TRBJ1-1; 9 bases are shared with TRBD1. This TCR came from a woman between 25 and 40 years old who had recovered from COVID-19. The sequenced material came from peripheral blood. CDR3 DNA: TGCGCCAGCAGCTTCTCCGGGACAGGGAGCACTGAAGCTTTCTTT. Its protein product is CASSFSGTGSTEAFF.